This T cell receptor beta chain comes out of a study of cytomegalovirus exposure and HLA in healthy donors. General observations from the study: Presence/absence comparisons presumed near-even sequencing depth among donors.

V was pared by 0 bases and J by 4 bases, with 23 bases between. The length of the CDR3 is 19 residues. Germline V gene sequence: CDR1 LGHNA, CDR2 YSLEER. With 60 Vbeta and 13 Jbeta primers, the PCR was carried out. The repertoire was sequenced with immunoSEQ multiplex PCR; TCRdb's copy has only in-frame clones and lacks some. Counted here are roughly 100,000 clones, approximately 82% occurring once; the ten biggest clones make up about 7.5%. This clone was seen only a few times. Its antigen is still unknown. The receptor's source is a man aged 40-49 years in good health and CMV-seropositive. The chain is built from TRBV4-3 and TRBJ2-3, with a weak D call TRBD2 (6 bases). Specimen: PBMCs. DNA of the CDR3: TGCGCCAGCAGCCAAGATTGGGGGACTGGCCCAAAGAACGCAGATACGCAGTATTTT. This gives the protein CASSQDWGTGPKNADTQYF.